This TCR beta chain was found in a study of T-cell reconstitution after alpha-beta-depleted transplantation in children. This clonotype has at least ten counts. This CDR3 comprises 14 residues. The V and J ends lost 5 bases and 4 bases, in that order; junction bases with no gene match: 5. From germline, CDR1 is SGHVS and CDR2 FQNEAQ. The authors prepared the TCRbeta library with unique molecular identifiers. MiXCR was run by TCRdb on the PCR reads, yielding one entry per CDR3 protein. The profile shows around 370,000 distinct CDR3 sequences, 9% to 12% of them singletons. The chain carries TRBV7-8 and TRBJ1-3; 7 nucleotides match TRBD1. The sequence derives from a human donor who donated a stem cell graft to a child with acute lymphoblastic leukemia. The starting material was PBMCs from the stem cell graft donor, obtained from the stem cell graft. CDR3 region: CASSTRDSGNTIYF. For the CDR3, the DNA is TGTGCCAGCAGCACAAGGGACAGCGGAAACACCATATATTTT. The entire variable domain, with the rest obtained from reference TRBV7-8 and TRBJ1-3, is as follows: GAGVSQSPRYKVAKRGQDVALRCDPISGHVSLFWYQQALGQGPEFLTYFQNEAQLDKSGLPSDRFFAERPEGSVSTLKIQRTQQEDSAVYLCASSTRDSGNTIYFGEGSWLTVV.